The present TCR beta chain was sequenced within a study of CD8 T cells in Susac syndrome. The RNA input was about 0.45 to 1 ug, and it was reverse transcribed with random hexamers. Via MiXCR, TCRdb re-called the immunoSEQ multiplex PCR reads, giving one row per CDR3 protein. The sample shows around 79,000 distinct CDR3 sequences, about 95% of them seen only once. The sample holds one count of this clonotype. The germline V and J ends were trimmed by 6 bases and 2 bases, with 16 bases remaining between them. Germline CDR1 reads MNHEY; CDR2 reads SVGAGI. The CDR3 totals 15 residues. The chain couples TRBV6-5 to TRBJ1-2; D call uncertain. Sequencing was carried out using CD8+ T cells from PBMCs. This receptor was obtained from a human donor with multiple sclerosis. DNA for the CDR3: TGTGCCAGCAGCCCCAAGTCGACTACCAACTATGGCTACACCTTC. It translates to CASSPKSTTNYGYTF.